The 24 T cell receptor beta chains given below trace back to one sample, sequenced in a study of T-cell reconstitution after alpha-beta-depleted transplantation in children. Unique molecular identifiers featured in how the TCRbeta library was prepared. TCRdb reanalysed the PCR reads using MiXCR and keeps one entry per CDR3 protein. The data contain about 340,000 distinct CDR3 sequences, 13% of them singletons. The sequences come from PBMCs, collected from the stem cell graft. These receptors came from a human donor who donated a stem cell graft to a child with Fanconi anemia.

In this sample, this clonotype turned up many times. CDR3 protein: CASSLRSKGNTIYF. In DNA, the CDR3 is TGTGCCAGCAGTTTGAGGTCGAAGGGAAACACCATATATTTT. This chain uses TRBV12-3 or TRBV12-4 with TRBJ1-3; D is undetermined. The CDR3 length is 14 residues. With 3 bases removed from V and 4 bases from J, the gap between germline ends came to 10 bases.

In this sample, this clonotype turned up many times. The chain links TRBV5-1 to TRBJ1-1; TRBD1 agrees at 11 bases. The J segment lost 11 bases and the V segment lost 4 bases, leaving 7 bases of the junction unmatched. The V gene's germline CDR1 is SGHRS and CDR2 YFSETQ. This CDR3 comprises 13 residues. Here the CDR3 DNA reads TGCGCCAGCAGCCTGGGACAGGGGGATAGGGCTTTCTTT. This gives the protein CASSLGQGDRAFF.

In DNA form, the CDR3 reads TGTGCCAGCAGTGATCCGGGCCGTCTCTACACCTTC. This gives the protein CASSDPGRLYTF. The chain couples TRBV6-5 to TRBJ1-2; D uncertain. The germline V gene has CDR1 MNHEY and CDR2 SVGAGI. V lost 5 bases to trimming and J lost 10 bases, with 14 bases between them. The CDR3 consists of 12 residues.

This clonotype came up many times. The chain has TRBV2 and TRBJ2-7; D remains unclear. The length of the CDR3 is 13 residues. Trimming left V 2 bases short and J 7 bases short, with 12 bases between. Germline V gene sequence: CDR1 SNHLY, CDR2 FYNNEI. The DNA for the CDR3 is TGTGCCAGCAGTGAATCGGGCCTAAGGGAGCAGTACTTC. As protein: CASSESGLREQYF.

This clonotype was seen many times. The V call is TRBV27, the J call TRBJ2-1; D perhaps matches TRBD2 (6 bases). Per the germline V gene, CDR1 is MNHEY and CDR2 is SMNVEV (reference sequence). The V and J ends lost 6 bases and 2 bases respectively, with 17 bases between them. The CDR3 consists of 16 residues. Here the CDR3 DNA reads TGTGCCAGCAGATCCGAGGGGCGGGGAACCTACAATGAGCAGTTCTTC. Amino acid sequence: CASRSEGRGTYNEQFF.

The rearrangement links TRBV29-1 to TRBJ1-2, with a possible D match to TRBD1 (5 bases). Germline V lookup: CDR1 SQVTM, CDR2 ANQGSEA. The CDR3 totals 12 residues. Trimming cost V 4 bases and J 3 bases, with 9 bases left between them. This chain's CDR3 is CSVGDGDYGYTF. The DNA for the CDR3 is TGCAGCGTTGGGGACGGCGACTATGGCTACACCTTC.

This clonotype has just a few counts. The gene calls are TRBV4-2 and TRBJ1-3; weak D call: TRBD1 (5 bases). Germline V lookup: CDR1 LGHNA, CDR2 YNFKEQ. The CDR3 length is 15 residues. The V end was cut by 6 bases, the J end by 0 bases, with 12 bases between. The CDR3 bases are TGTGCCAGCAGTCTCGGACAAGACTCTGGAAACACCATATATTTT. This gives the protein CASSLGQDSGNTIYF.

This clonotype was counted ten times or more. J is TRBJ2-7 and V is TRBV7-2, with 7 bases matching TRBD2. This CDR3 is built from 13 residues. Per germline, CDR1 SGHTA and CDR2 FQGNSA. V shed 11 bases, J shed 2 bases, and the junction held 9 bases outside the gene matches. DNA of the CDR3: TGTGCCGGTGAGAGCGGGGCCCCCTACGAGCAGTACTTC. Its translation is CAGESGAPYEQYF.

The chain has TRBV20-1 and TRBJ2-7; 8 bases are a match to TRBD2. The CDR3 has 17 amino acids. Germline values: CDR1 DFQATT, CDR2 SNEGSKA (reference sequence). Germline trimming cut 5 bases from V and 5 bases from J; bases unmatched to any gene: 20. The CDR3 DNA reads as TGCAGTGCTCGCCGGGTTCGGGGGGGCCCTTCTGGCGACGAGCAGTACTTC. It yields the protein CSARRVRGGPSGDEQYF.

This clonotype came up many times. The chain links TRBV7-2 to TRBJ1-1; the D gene is possibly TRBD1 (5 bases). This CDR3 is 15 amino acids long. Germline V lookup: CDR1 SGHTA, CDR2 FQGNSA. Between the trimmed V and J ends, which lost 4 bases and 1 base, there was a span of 13 bases. For the CDR3, the DNA is TGTGCCAGCAGCTCCGCCGGGACGGCGAACACTGAAGCTTTCTTT. As protein: CASSSAGTANTEAFF.

This clonotype was seen ten or more times. The V and J genes are TRBV7-2 and TRBJ2-7, with 7 nucleotides matching TRBD2. J was trimmed by 5 bases and V by 5 bases; bases with no gene match: 6. The CDR3 runs 13 residues. CDR1 is SGHTA and CDR2 is FQGNSA in the germline V gene. CDR3 sequence reads: CASSRTREDEQYF. The CDR3 DNA sequence: TGTGCCAGCAGCCGGACTAGGGAGGACGAGCAGTACTTC.

This clonotype was seen repeatedly, ten times or more. This rearrangement joins TRBV2 to TRBJ2-1; TRBD1 might be the D (6 bases). Germline V lookup: CDR1 SNHLY, CDR2 FYNNEI. V was trimmed by 7 bases and J by 5 bases, leaving 15 bases between them. The CDR3 loop spans 14 amino acids. As DNA, the CDR3 is TGTGCCAGCAAGGGGGAGACAGATGACAATGAGCAGTTCTTC. The encoded protein is CASKGETDDNEQFF. Using reference TRBV2 and TRBJ2-1 for the parts outside the CDR3, the full variable domain is EPEVTQTPSHQVTQMGQEVILRCVPISNHLYFYWYRQILGQKVEFLVSFYNNEISEKSEIFDDQFSVERPDGSNFTLKIRSTKLEDSAMYFCASKGETDDNEQFFGPGTRLTVL.

This clonotype has only a few counts. The chain combines TRBV12-3 or TRBV12-4 with TRBJ1-1; 9 bases fit TRBD1. J was trimmed by 5 bases and V by 6 bases; bases with no gene match: 4. The CDR3 consists of 13 residues. CDR3 nucleotide sequence: TGTGCCAGCAGCCGACAGGGGGTAACTGAAGCTTTCTTT. Protein sequence: CASSRQGVTEAFF.

This clonotype occurred many times. The genes are TRBV6-5 and TRBJ2-2, with D possibly matching TRBD1 (6 bases). The CDR3 sequence is 16 residues long. Trimming took 6 bases from V and 4 from J, leaving 18 bases between them. CDR1 and CDR2 from the germline V gene are MNHEY and SVGAGI. The CDR3 nucleotides are TGTGCCAGCAGCCGGGACACCCCGGGGAGCACCGGGGAGCTGTTTTTT. Its translation: CASSRDTPGSTGELFF.

This clonotype was recorded many times. The CDR3 DNA reads TGCGCCAGCAGCGGACTAGCCTACAATGAGCAGTTCTTC. This encodes CASSGLAYNEQFF. This chain joins TRBV5-1 and TRBJ2-1, with 7 bases identical to TRBD2. The germline gives CDR1 SGHRS, CDR2 YFSETQ. V was clipped by 4 bases and J by 2 bases; unmatched bases: 0. The CDR3 length is 13 residues.

The sample holds many counts of this clonotype. The chain uses TRBV7-9 and TRBJ1-3, with no clear D. Germline V lookup: CDR1 SEHNR, CDR2 FQNEAQ (reference sequence). V was pared by 1 base and J by 0 bases, with 7 bases between. This CDR3 is built from 15 residues. DNA of the CDR3: TGTGCCAGCAGCTTAGTGGGTGCCTCTGGAAACACCATATATTTT. Its translation: CASSLVGASGNTIYF.

This clonotype was seen a single time. This chain links TRBV20-1 with TRBJ2-3; 7 bases agree with TRBD2. The CDR3 spans 15 residues. Germline V lookup: CDR1 DFQATT, CDR2 SNEGSKA (reference sequence). V was clipped by 1 base and J by 1 base; unmatched bases: 5. The CDR3 DNA is TGCAGTGCTAGAGTGGAGCGGGGAGGCACAGATACGCAGTATTTT. This encodes CSARVERGGTDTQYF.

The chain has TRBV4-3 and TRBJ2-1; D is possibly TRBD1 (5 bases). CDR3 length equals 15 residues. Trimming removed 6 bases from V and 1 base from J, with 13 bases in between. Germline values: CDR1 LGHNA, CDR2 YSLEER. CDR3 amino acids: CASSPSGLSYNEQFF. The CDR3 nucleotides are TGCGCCAGCAGTCCCTCAGGGTTATCCTACAATGAGCAGTTCTTC.

This clonotype was seen a few times. This sequence joins TRBV2 and TRBJ1-2; D is perhaps TRBD1 (5 bases). The CDR3 extends over 14 amino acids. Trimming took off 7 bases at V and 7 bases at J, with 19 bases between the two ends. The germline V gene has CDR1 SNHLY and CDR2 FYNNEI. CDR3 loop: CASTTNRSPRGYTF. CDR3 DNA sequence: TGTGCCAGCACTACTAACAGGAGCCCGCGTGGCTACACCTTC.

The rearrangement uses TRBV7-2 and TRBJ2-3; 7 positions agree with TRBD1. J was trimmed by 3 bases and V by 5 bases; bases with no gene match: 8. Germline loops: CDR1 SGHTA, CDR2 FQGNSA. CDR3 length: 15 amino acids. As DNA, the CDR3 is TGTGCCAGCAGCGGCACAGGGACAGAGACAGATACGCAGTATTTT. As protein: CASSGTGTETDTQYF.

This chain joins TRBV12-5 and TRBJ2-3, with TRBD1 identical over 7 bases. CDR1 is LGHNT, CDR2 FRNRAP, per germline. The CDR3 spans 14 residues. V trimming: 7 bases; J trimming: 2 bases; junction bases outside the gene matches: 6. CDR3 nucleotides: TGTGCTAGTGCCAAGGACAGGACCACAGATACGCAGTATTTT. Amino acids: CASAKDRTTDTQYF.

A single count supports this clonotype. The chain combines TRBV15 with TRBJ2-1; 8 bases align to TRBD1. Trimming cost V 0 bases and J 8 bases; bases outside gene matches: 6. This CDR3 is built from 15 residues. Germline assignment: CDR1 LNHNV and CDR2 YYDKDF (reference sequence). CDR3 sequence reads: CATSRDLGTGDEQFF. CDR3 coding DNA: TGTGCCACCAGCAGAGATCTCGGGACAGGCGATGAGCAGTTCTTC.

This clonotype was observed many times. The chain is built from TRBV12-3 or TRBV12-4 and TRBJ1-2; 10 positions match TRBD1. The V and J ends lost 4 bases and 9 bases, in that order; junction bases with no gene match: 8. The CDR3 extends over 14 amino acids. The CDR3 protein is CASSSRTGGMSYTF. The CDR3 region has the DNA TGTGCCAGCAGTTCCCGGACAGGGGGAATGAGCTACACCTTC.

V gene TRBV29-1 combines with J gene TRBJ1-3; 8 positions match TRBD1. CDR1 is SQVTM, CDR2 ANQGSEA, per germline. The CDR3 has 15 residues. V shed 6 bases, J shed 2 bases, and the junction held 9 bases outside the gene matches. CDR3 in amino acids: CSVRETGAPGNTIYF. CDR3 nucleotides: TGCAGCGTCCGAGAGACAGGGGCCCCTGGAAACACCATATATTTT.